A single sample is the source of the 23 T cell receptor beta chains below, sequenced in a study of blood T cell repertoires in COVID-19. Assay used: immunoSEQ multiplex PCR; TCRdb lists only in-frame clones, some missing. The sample yields roughly 100,000 clones, 90% to 95% seen once. The sample comprised peripheral blood. These receptors all stem from a human donor in a cohort sampled during active COVID-19.

The V call is TRBV2, the J call TRBJ1-2, with unresolved D. V lost 3 bases to trimming and J lost 8 bases, with 4 bases between them. The CDR3 is 10 amino acids. Germline values: CDR1 SNHLY, CDR2 FYNNEI. CDR3 in amino acids: CASSDVGYTF. The CDR3 DNA follows: TGTGCCAGCAGTGATGTAGGCTACACCTTC.

The chain carries TRBV5-1 and TRBJ2-5; 7 positions match TRBD1. Trimming cost V 1 base and J 2 bases; bases outside gene matches: 5. This CDR3 is built from 15 residues. Germline V gene data show CDR1 as SGHRS and CDR2 as YFSETQ. The CDR3 sequence is CASSLLPGGQETQYF. DNA for the CDR3: TGCGCCAGCAGCTTGCTCCCAGGGGGACAAGAGACCCAGTACTTC.

V usage is TRBV11-1 and J usage is TRBJ2-1; 9 nucleotides match TRBD1. The junction had 4 bases not matched to a gene; V was cut back by 5 bases and J by 2 bases. Germline values: CDR1 SGHAT, CDR2 FQDESV (reference sequence). The CDR3 runs 15 residues. As DNA, the CDR3 is TGTGCCAGCAGCCGGGACAGGGCCGCCTACAATGAGCAGTTCTTC. It yields the protein CASSRDRAAYNEQFF.

Written as DNA, the CDR3 is TGCGCCAGCAGCAACCGGGGGTCTAACACTGAAGCTTTCTTT. It specifies CASSNRGSNTEAFF. V is TRBV5-1 and J is TRBJ1-1, with D tentatively TRBD1 (5 bases). The germline CDR1 and CDR2 sequences are SGHRS and YFSETQ. V dropped 4 bases and J dropped 2 bases, with 12 bases sitting between them. The CDR3 is 14 amino acids. Looking up the rest from reference TRBV5-1 and TRBJ1-1 gives the full variable domain: KAGVTQTPRYLIKTRGQQVTLSCSPISGHRSVSWYQQTPGQGLQFLFEYFSETQRNKGNFPGRFSGRQFSNSRSEMNVSTLELGDSALYLCASSNRGSNTEAFFGQGTRLTVV.

This sequence joins TRBV29-1 and TRBJ2-7; 7 bases match TRBD2. There are 16 residues in the CDR3. Germline trimming cut 4 bases from V and 0 bases from J; bases unmatched to any gene: 12. Germline-derived CDR1 and CDR2 are SQVTM and ANQGSEA. The CDR3 protein is CSVVPGLAVTSYEQYF. CDR3 DNA sequence: TGCAGCGTTGTCCCGGGCCTAGCGGTTACCTCCTACGAGCAGTACTTC.

The chain links TRBV27 to TRBJ2-7; tentative D call: TRBD1 (5 bases). The CDR3 spans 14 residues. Germline lookup yields CDR1 MNHEY and CDR2 SMNVEV (reference sequence). V lost 3 bases and J 0 bases, leaving 9 bases between the germline ends. CDR3 loop: CASSLFRASYEQYF. As DNA, the CDR3 is TGTGCCAGCAGTTTGTTCAGGGCCTCCTACGAGCAGTACTTC.

The chain recombines TRBV27 with TRBJ2-1, with 8 bases fitting TRBD2. V gave up 2 bases and J gave up 7 bases; unmatched junction bases: 13. This CDR3 spans 17 amino acids. CDR1 and CDR2 (germline): MNHEY, SMNVEV (reference sequence). The CDR3 loop reads CASSLQGPSAGENEQFF. In DNA form, the CDR3 reads TGTGCCAGCAGTTTACAGGGCCCATCAGCGGGAGAGAATGAGCAGTTCTTC.

The chain links TRBV5-1 to TRBJ2-2, with no clear D. The CDR3 is made up of 16 amino acids. The V end was cut by 0 bases, the J end by 1 base, with 10 bases between. Germline CDR1 reads SGHRS; CDR2 reads YFSETQ. The CDR3 loop is CASSLGHQLNTGELFF. The CDR3 DNA sequence: TGCGCCAGCAGCTTGGGACACCAACTGAACACCGGGGAGCTGTTTTTT.

Written as DNA, the CDR3 is TGTGCCAGCAGCTTAGGGCCGGGACAGGGGTGGCTGAATGAAAAACTGTTTTTT. This codes for CASSLGPGQGWLNEKLFF. The V call is TRBV11-2, the J call TRBJ1-4, with 10 bases lining up with TRBD1. The V gene end was trimmed by 1 base and the J gene end by 5 bases; junction bases not matched to a gene: 10. Germline loops: CDR1 SGHAT, CDR2 FQNNGV. The length of the CDR3 is 18 residues.

The V call is TRBV7-9, the J call TRBJ2-1; TRBD1 aligns across 9 bases. Trimming cost V 4 bases and J 9 bases; bases outside gene matches: 10. CDR1 is SEHNR, CDR2 FQNEAQ, per germline (reference sequence). The CDR3 has 15 residues. The CDR3 nucleotides read TGTGCCAGCAGCTCTCGGGACAGGGCCAGGGGTGAGCAGTTCTTC. Amino acid sequence: CASSSRDRARGEQFF. Filled out from reference TRBV7-9 and TRBJ2-1, the complete variable domain reads DTGVSQNPRHKITKRGQNVTFRCDPISEHNRLYWYRQTLGQGPEFLTYFQNEAQLEKSRLLSDRFSAERPKGSFSTLEIQRTEQGDSAMYLCASSSRDRARGEQFFGPGTRLTVL.

The chain employs TRBV5-5 and TRBJ1-4; TRBD1 matches 9 bases. V dropped 1 base and J dropped 2; count of bases not matched to a gene: 6. Germline CDR1 and CDR2: SGHKS and YYEKEE (reference sequence). This CDR3 is built from 17 residues. The CDR3 DNA reads as TGTGCCAGCAGCTTGCTTACAGGGGGCGCGACTAATGAAAAACTGTTTTTT. Translated: CASSLLTGGATNEKLFF.

V usage is TRBV19 and J usage is TRBJ1-1; TRBD1 agrees at 8 bases. This CDR3 comprises 14 residues. Germline V gene lookup returns CDR1 LNHDA and CDR2 SQIVND (reference sequence). With 7 bases clipped from V and 8 bases from J, the junction kept 12 bases outside the gene matches. In nucleotides, the CDR3 is TGTGCCAGTATGGGGGACAGGTCGAATCCCGAAGCTTTCTTT. It yields the protein CASMGDRSNPEAFF.

The rearrangement joins TRBV5-6 to TRBJ2-3; 10 nucleotides agree with TRBD2. J gave up 4 bases and V 0 bases, and 8 bases lay outside the gene matches. Germline V gives CDR1 SGHDT, CDR2 YYEEEE. This CDR3 contains 17 residues. CDR3 nucleotide sequence: TGTGCCAGCAGCTTGGGTGCTAGCGGGGGAACATCAGATACGCAGTATTTT. It is translated as CASSLGASGGTSDTQYF.

This sequence joins TRBV11-3 and TRBJ2-1, with D possibly being TRBD2 (6 bases). In germline, CDR1 is SGHNT, CDR2 YENEEA. Trimming removed 3 bases from V and 2 bases from J, with 8 bases in between. The CDR3 contains 14 residues. The CDR3 DNA sequence: TGTGCCAGCAGCTTGGAGGGGACCTACAATGAGCAGTTCTTC. Translation gives CASSLEGTYNEQFF.

The rearrangement links TRBV7-2 to TRBJ2-5, with 7 positions matching TRBD2. Unmatched junction bases numbered 19, after V lost 4 bases and J lost 5 bases. The CDR3 has 18 residues. Germline CDR1 reads SGHTA; CDR2 reads FQGNSA. The CDR3 region has the DNA TGTGCCAGCAGCTCCAGGGCCTCTAGCGGATGGGGGATTGAGACCCAGTACTTC. Amino acid sequence: CASSSRASSGWGIETQYF.

The J gene is TRBJ2-2, the V gene TRBV2, with D possibly TRBD2 on 6 matching bases. CDR1 is SNHLY, CDR2 FYNNEI, per germline. Trimming took off 7 bases at V and 1 base at J, with 10 bases between the two ends. The CDR3 sequence is 14 residues long. This chain's CDR3 is CASKASENTGELFF. The CDR3 DNA follows: TGTGCCAGCAAAGCTAGCGAGAACACCGGGGAGCTGTTTTTT.

V gene TRBV15 combines with J gene TRBJ2-5; 10 bases are a match to TRBD2. The ends lost 0 bases at V and 5 bases at J; junction bases unmatched: 9. The CDR3 is 17 amino acids. Germline CDR1 and CDR2: LNHNV and YYDKDF (reference sequence). The CDR3 sequence is CATSREAGGPRGETQYF. The CDR3 DNA reads TGTGCCACCAGCAGAGAAGCGGGAGGGCCTAGGGGTGAGACCCAGTACTTC.

The chain is built from TRBV7-9 and TRBJ1-4; D may be TRBD1 (5 bases). Germline V gene lookup returns CDR1 SEHNR and CDR2 FQNEAQ (reference sequence). Trimming cost V 5 bases and J 8 bases, with 15 bases left between them. The CDR3 consists of 14 residues. CDR3 sequence: CASSTQEPWEKLFF. Written as DNA, the CDR3 is TGTGCCAGCAGCACACAGGAGCCCTGGGAAAAACTGTTTTTT.

This clone occurred once. The genes are TRBV30 and TRBJ1-2; 10 nucleotides match TRBD1. J gave up 0 bases and V 6 bases, and 10 bases lay outside the gene matches. Germline CDR1 GTSNPN, CDR2 SVGIG (reference sequence). The CDR3 is made up of 16 amino acids. CDR3: CACRDRGSPTNYGYTF. CDR3 coding DNA: TGTGCCTGCCGGGACAGGGGATCACCTACTAACTATGGCTACACCTTC.

The chain has TRBV3-1 (or the pseudogene TRBV3-2) and TRBJ1-2; possibly TRBD1 for D (6 bases). Looked up from germline, CDR1 is LGHDT and CDR2 is YNNKEL (reference sequence). Trimming took off 4 bases at V and 8 bases at J, with 14 bases between the two ends. CDR3 length: 13 amino acids. CDR3 sequence reads: CASSPARGGGYTF. CDR3 bases: TGTGCCAGCAGCCCTGCCAGGGGTGGCGGCTACACCTTC.

This chain uses TRBV7-8 with TRBJ2-2; 9 bases line up with TRBD2. The germline gives CDR1 SGHVS, CDR2 FQNEAQ. This CDR3 has 17 amino acids. V lost 6 bases, J lost 5 bases, and 13 bases stayed unmatched. Here the CDR3 DNA reads TGTGCCAGCAGTTCCCCACAGCAGGCGGGAGGGACCGGGGAGCTGTTTTTT. Its protein product is CASSSPQQAGGTGELFF.

This clone was seen more than once but under ten times. The chain joins TRBV12-5 to TRBJ1-2; TRBD1 agrees at 8 bases. The V gene end was trimmed by 5 bases and the J gene end by 6 bases; junction bases not matched to a gene: 11. This CDR3 has 15 residues. Per the germline V gene, CDR1 is LGHNT and CDR2 is FRNRAP. The DNA for the CDR3 is TGTGCTAGTGGTAGCCGACAGGGGCGGAGGGATGGCTACACCTTC. Protein sequence: CASGSRQGRRDGYTF.

The rearrangement uses TRBV19 and TRBJ2-3; 8 nucleotides agree with TRBD2. Germline CDR1 is LNHDA and CDR2 is SQIVND (reference sequence). J lost 5 bases, V lost 5 bases, and 9 bases had no gene match. The CDR3 has 15 residues. The CDR3 sequence is CASSEGAGAEDTQYF. DNA for the CDR3: TGTGCCAGTAGTGAAGGAGCGGGGGCGGAAGATACGCAGTATTTT.